This TCR beta chain was captured in a study of blood T cell repertoires in COVID-19. Looking at the study overall: Italy, Spain and the United States were the sources of the convalescent and acute COVID-19 samples. T cells, B-cell-depleted T cells, or PBMCs provided the cDNA or gDNA that served as material.

Between the trimmed V and J ends, which lost 7 bases and 6 bases, there was a span of 24 bases. Germline CDR1 reads MNHEY; CDR2 reads SMNVEV (reference sequence). The CDR3 extends over 16 amino acids. Only in-frame clones appear in the TCRdb table, and some are missing; sequencing was by immunoSEQ multiplex PCR. Of about 250,000 clones detected, roughly 90% appear once; the ten largest clones hold around 2.9%. The V gene is TRBV27, the J gene TRBJ1-2, with TRBD1 as a possible D gene (6 bases). The sequencing input was peripheral blood. This TCR was recovered from a woman aged 25 to 39 with active or convalescent COVID-19. This CDR3 reads CASKKRPDSGRDGYTF. CDR3 in DNA: TGTGCCAGCAAAAAACGACCGGACAGTGGGCGGGATGGCTACACCTTC.